The source of this T cell receptor beta chain is a study of blood T cells in healthy people across ages. Germline CDR1 is SQVTM and CDR2 is ANQGSEA. The CDR3 has 13 amino acids. V was pared by 8 bases and J by 4 bases, with 5 bases of the junction left unmatched. Whole-study findings and limits: Across samples, TCR beta diversity tracked strongly with naive T cell percentage.

Concerning this clonotype: Its matching antigen is unknown.

The second PCR ran roughly 7 to 12 cycles with a sample-barcoded 5' primer and J-beta primers. Using its own MiXCR run on the 5' RACE reads, TCRdb lists one record per CDR3 protein. The sample records 600,000 to 800,000 distinct CDR3 sequences, around 52% being singletons. The clonotype comes from an elderly woman in good health. The chain joins TRBV29-1 to TRBJ1-2; 12 bases agree with TRBD1. The sequencing sample was made of blood. The DNA for the CDR3 is TGCAGCACCGGGACAGGGGGCAGCTATGGCTACACCTTC. Translating gives CSTGTGGSYGYTF.